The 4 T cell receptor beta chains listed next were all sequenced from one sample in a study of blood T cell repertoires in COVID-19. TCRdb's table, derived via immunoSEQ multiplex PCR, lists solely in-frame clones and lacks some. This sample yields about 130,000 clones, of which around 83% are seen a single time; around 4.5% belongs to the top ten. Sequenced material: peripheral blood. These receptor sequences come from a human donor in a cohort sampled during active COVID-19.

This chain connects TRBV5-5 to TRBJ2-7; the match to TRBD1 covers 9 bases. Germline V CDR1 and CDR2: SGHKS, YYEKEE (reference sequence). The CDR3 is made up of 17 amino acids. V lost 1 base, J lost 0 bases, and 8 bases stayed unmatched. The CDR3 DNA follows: TGTGCCAGCAGCTTGACTCTTGGACAGGGGTTCTCCTACGAGCAGTACTTC. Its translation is CASSLTLGQGFSYEQYF.

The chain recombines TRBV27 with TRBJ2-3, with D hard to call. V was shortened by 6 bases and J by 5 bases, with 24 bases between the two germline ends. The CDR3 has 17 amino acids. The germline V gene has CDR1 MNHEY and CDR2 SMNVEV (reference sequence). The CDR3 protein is CASRRMFLRPVLDTQYF. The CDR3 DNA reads TGTGCCAGCAGGCGCATGTTTTTGCGGCCCGTCCTAGATACGCAGTATTTT.

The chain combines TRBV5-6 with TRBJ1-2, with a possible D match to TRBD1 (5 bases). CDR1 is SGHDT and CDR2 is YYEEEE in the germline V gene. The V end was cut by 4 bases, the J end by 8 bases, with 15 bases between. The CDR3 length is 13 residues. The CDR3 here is CASSPAGVQGYTF. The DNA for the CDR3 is TGTGCCAGCAGCCCTGCGGGGGTTCAAGGCTACACCTTC.

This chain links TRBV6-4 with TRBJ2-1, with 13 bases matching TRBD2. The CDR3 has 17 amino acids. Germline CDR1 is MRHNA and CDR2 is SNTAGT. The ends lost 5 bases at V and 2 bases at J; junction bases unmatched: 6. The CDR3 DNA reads TGTGCCAGCAGTTCACTAGCGGGGGGGCCGCCCTACAATGAGCAGTTCTTC. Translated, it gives CASSSLAGGPPYNEQFF.